This TCR beta chain appears in the sequencing data of a study of cytomegalovirus exposure and HLA in healthy donors. This CDR3 region has 15 residues. Germline assignment: CDR1 LNHDA and CDR2 SQIVND (reference sequence). V was cut by 1 base and J by 10 bases, with 17 bases left in between. Donors were nominally healthy when sampled, though unrecorded immune exposures were likely. Concerning this clone: Antigen specificity is unknown.

Findings and caveats of the study: A previous analysis found most TCR beta V segments productive roughly 90% or roughly 30% of the time.

The PCR had 60 Vbeta and 13 Jbeta primers. Generated by immunoSEQ multiplex PCR, the TCRdb table keeps only in-frame clones and is missing some. Here the sample spans approximately 110,000 clones, roughly 81% being singletons. V and J are TRBV19 and TRBJ2-1; TRBD2 is a possible D gene (5 bases). The sample comprised PBMCs. This receptor was obtained from a woman between 25 and 40 years old in good health and CMV-seronegative. CDR3 amino acids: CASSIVASGSGEQFF. The CDR3 nucleotides read TGTGCCAGTAGTATAGTCGCCTCGGGGTCGGGGGAGCAGTTCTTC. The full variable domain, rest sourced from reference TRBV19 and TRBJ2-1, is DGGITQSPKYLFRKEGQNVTLSCEQNLNHDAMYWYRQDPGQGLRLIYYSQIVNDFQKGDIAEGYSVSREKKESFPLTVTSAQKNPTAFYLCASSIVASGSGEQFFGPGTRLTVL.